What follows are 3 T cell receptor beta chains derived from one specimen sequenced in a study of immune evolution from preneoplasia to lung adenocarcinoma. Method: immunoSEQ multiplex PCR; TCRdb's copy keeps in-frame clones and lacks some. The sample consists of 6,500 to 9,000 clones, 80% of them appearing once. The sample comprised FFPE adjacent normal lung tissue. These receptors were collected from a person aged 65-85 years with lung adenocarcinoma.

The rearrangement links TRBV18 to TRBJ1-1; D is unclear. The CDR3 is 13 residues long. V was clipped by 5 bases and J by 1 base, with 8 bases between them. Germline CDR1 KGHSH, CDR2 LQKENI. In DNA form, the CDR3 reads TGTGCCAGCTCATCCAGACAGAACACTGAAGCTTTCTTT. It translates to CASSSRQNTEAFF.

The chain uses TRBV19 and TRBJ1-5; 8 nucleotides match TRBD1. Germline trimming cut 9 bases from V and 2 bases from J; bases unmatched to any gene: 9. The CDR3 is 15 residues long. Per the germline V gene, CDR1 is LNHDA and CDR2 is SQIVND (reference sequence). The CDR3 sequence: CASAASTGGNQPQHF. The CDR3 bases are TGTGCCAGCGCCGCCTCGACAGGGGGCAATCAGCCCCAGCATTTT.

The chain joins TRBV4-2 to TRBJ2-3, with 10 bases lining up with TRBD2. This CDR3 spans 16 amino acids. Germline trimming cut 1 base from V and 4 bases from J; bases unmatched to any gene: 5. Per germline, CDR1 LGHNA and CDR2 YNFKEQ. CDR3 coding DNA: TGTGCCAGCAGCCAAGCCCCTAGCGGGAGTGCAGATACGCAGTATTTT. The encoded protein is CASSQAPSGSADTQYF.